The 2 T cell receptor beta chains listed next were all sequenced from one sample in a study of tumor-infiltrating lymphocytes in primary liver carcinoma. A constant-region primer primed TCR beta cDNA synthesis from about 530 ng of total RNA. Slightly modified ARM-PCR served as the procedure for the TCR beta libraries. These libraries came from three rounds of nested multiplex PCR. Amplification in the first two PCR rounds was performed using TRBV1-TRBV30 forward primers and a C-beta reverse primer for approximately 10 cycles each. TCRdb fed the multiplex PCR reads into MiXCR, producing one record per CDR3 protein. The sample records 70,000 to 85,000 distinct CDR3 sequences, 70% to 80% being singletons. RNA and DNA were co-extracted from about 20-30 mg of unsorted bulk tissue. The sample comprised liver tumor tissue from sampling region 4. The sample's subset: tumor region T4, right-lateral pole. The receptor set was obtained from a woman aged 60-75 years with primary liver carcinoma and hepatitis B virus infection.

There are a few counts of this clonotype. Sequence at one end of the junction differs from germline and may be a read error. V usage is TRBV28 and J usage is TRBJ2-1; D gene unclear. Germline V lookup: CDR1 MDHEN, CDR2 SYDVKM. The CDR3 totals 11 residues. DNA of the CDR3: TGTGCCAGCAGTTTGTCCCATGAACAGTTCTTC. Its translation is CASSLSHEQFF.

Comment on this clonotype: One end of the junction varies from germline; a read error may be responsible. This chain uses TRBV5-1 with TRBJ2-5; 9 nucleotides align to TRBD2. The length of the CDR3 is 18 residues. Germline CDR1 SGHRS, CDR2 YFSETQ. The CDR3 here is CASSLGLAGRAAQETQYF. In nucleotides, the CDR3 is TGCGCCAGCAGCTTGGGGCTAGCGGGAAGGGCGGCACAAGAGACCCAATACTTC.